This TCR beta chain was retrieved from a study of blood T cell repertoires in COVID-19. This CDR3 region has 12 residues. Germline CDR1 is ENHRY and CDR2 is SYGVKD. Trimming cost V 10 bases and J 5 bases, with 15 bases left between them. Sequenced by immunoSEQ multiplex PCR; TCRdb stores in-frame clones only, minus some. This table holds around 100,000 clones, just over 85% found once. The clonotype comes from a human donor in a cohort sampled during active COVID-19. The sequencing sample was made of peripheral blood. The chain combines TRBV10-3 with TRBJ2-7; D ambiguous. The CDR3 DNA sequence: TGTGCCAGCGCCTGGGCCTCTGACGAGCAGTACTTC. Amino acid sequence: CASAWASDEQYF.